This note documents a single T cell receptor (beta chain) sequence. These data belong to a study of T cell changes during pregnancy in multiple sclerosis. Clones were sequenced by immunoSEQ multiplex PCR, and TCRdb holds only the in-frame ones, with some missing. Of approximately 9,100 clones detected, 75% to 90% appear once; the ten largest clones hold around 5.3%. V was trimmed by 3 bases and J by 2 bases, leaving 14 bases between them. The CDR3 totals 15 residues. Germline loops: CDR1 MNHNS, CDR2 SASEGT. This receptor was obtained from a female donor in good health, enrolled as a control in a pregnancy study. V and J are TRBV6-1 and TRBJ2-7; D is ambiguous. Here the sequenced sample was CD8+ T cells from peripheral blood mononuclear cells, taken in the first trimester of pregnancy. CDR3 region: CASSEANDWPYEQYF. The DNA for the CDR3 is TGTGCCAGCAGTGAGGCTAACGACTGGCCCTACGAGCAGTACTTC.